Each of the 6 T cell receptor beta chains below was sequenced from the same sample in a study of blood T cells in healthy people across ages. With a J-beta primer mix and a sample-barcoded 5' primer, a second PCR ran about 7 to 12 cycles. TCRdb used MiXCR to reprocess the 5' RACE reads, holding one entry per CDR3 protein. There are over a million distinct CDR3 sequences in the sample; 35% to 50% occur only once, and approximately 17% lies in the top ten. Sequenced input: blood. The receptor set was obtained from an older woman in good health.

This clonotype has just a few counts. J is TRBJ2-1 and V is TRBV9, with D perhaps matching TRBD2 (5 bases). This CDR3 spans 15 amino acids. Germline V gene data show CDR1 as SGDLS and CDR2 as YYNGEE. V lost 4 bases and J 7 bases, leaving 18 bases between the germline ends. The CDR3 region is CASSSVYGSSNEQFF. The CDR3 bases are TGTGCCAGCAGCTCAGTCTATGGGAGTAGTAATGAGCAGTTCTTC.

The chain is built from TRBV6-5 and TRBJ1-1; a weak D match, TRBD1 (6 bases). Trimming removed 2 bases from V and 1 base from J, with 14 bases in between. Looked up from germline, CDR1 is MNHEY and CDR2 is SVGAGI. This CDR3 spans 16 amino acids. The CDR3 here is CASSYVGLTGNTEAFF. The CDR3 region has the DNA TGTGCCAGCAGTTACGTAGGGCTGACAGGGAACACTGAAGCTTTCTTT.

This clonotype has more than one count but fewer than ten. The J gene is TRBJ2-3, the V gene TRBV29-1; TRBD2 matches 9 bases. The CDR3 is 13 residues long. V trimming: 4 bases; J trimming: 6 bases; junction bases outside the gene matches: 5. CDR1 and CDR2 (germline): SQVTM, ANQGSEA. This CDR3 is CSVVGLATDTQYF. The CDR3 nucleotides are TGCAGCGTTGTGGGACTAGCTACTGATACGCAGTATTTT.

This clonotype was observed once. A junction end diverges from the germline sequence, so it may reflect a read error. J is TRBJ2-7 and V is TRBV5-1; a weak D match, TRBD2 (6 bases). CDR1 SGHRS and CDR2 YFSETQ come from the germline V gene. This CDR3 contains 13 residues. This CDR3 reads CVSSVEGLDEQYF. Here the CDR3 DNA reads TGCGTCAGCAGCGTCGAGGGACTCGACGAGCAGTACTTC.

The chain has TRBV4-2 and TRBJ2-3; no clear D. V was cut by 0 bases and J by 0 bases, with 10 bases left in between. The CDR3 totals 16 residues. Germline lookup yields CDR1 LGHNA and CDR2 YNFKEQ. This CDR3 reads CASSQESGLSTDTQYF. CDR3 sequence (DNA): TGTGCCAGCAGCCAAGAATCCGGCCTCAGCACAGATACGCAGTATTTT.

On this clonotype itself: One base away lies a much larger clone, so this may be a sequencing read error. V is TRBV29-1 and J is TRBJ2-6; D is perhaps TRBD1 or TRBD2 (6 bases each). Germline V gene sequence: CDR1 SQVTM, CDR2 ANQGSEA. The CDR3 contains 14 residues. The CDR3 loop is CSVSYESGANVPTF. The CDR3 bases are TGCAGCGTTTCATATGAATCGGGGGCCAACGTCCCGACTTTC.